The 29 T cell receptor beta chains in this list originate from one sample, sequenced in a study of T cells in Graves' hyperthyroidism and ophthalmopathy. RNA transcripts were the template for amplifying TCR beta CDR3 regions. A first-round RT-PCR of the TCR CDR3 used the HTBI primer set. TCRdb called the multiplex PCR reads again in MiXCR, with one record for every CDR3 protein. The sample contains 200,000 to 250,000 distinct CDR3 sequences, about a sixth of which appear only once. The sequenced material came from blood. The source of these receptors is a woman aged 18 to 35 with Graves' ophthalmopathy.

This clonotype was observed at least ten times. V is TRBV30 and J is TRBJ2-4, with 8 nucleotides matching TRBD1. Germline values: CDR1 GTSNPN, CDR2 SVGIG (reference sequence). V shed 2 bases and J 4 bases; nucleotides not matched to a gene: 7. CDR3 length: 15 residues. The DNA of the CDR3 is TGTGCCTGGAGTCGACAGGGGCCCGCGAAAAACATTCAGTACTTC. It encodes CAWSRQGPAKNIQYF.

This clonotype has more than one count but fewer than ten. The genes are TRBV7-9 and TRBJ2-7, with D hard to call. Germline V gene lookup returns CDR1 SEHNR and CDR2 FQNEAQ (reference sequence). The length of the CDR3 is 14 residues. Trimming removed 5 bases at V and 0 bases at J, with 11 bases between. This chain's CDR3 is CASSPRLGSYEQYF. The CDR3 DNA reads as TGTGCCAGCAGCCCCCGACTCGGCTCCTACGAGCAGTACTTC.

This clonotype showed up many times. The rearrangement links TRBV28 to TRBJ2-1, with D hard to call. Deletions cut 1 base from V and 6 bases from J, with 7 bases between. CDR1 and CDR2 (germline): MDHEN, SYDVKM. CDR3 length: 13 amino acids. The CDR3 region is CASSLSATNEQFF. CDR3 nucleotides: TGTGCCAGCAGTTTATCCGCTACCAATGAGCAGTTCTTC.

The rearrangement joins TRBV29-1 to TRBJ2-1, with 15 bases lining up with TRBD2. Germline loops: CDR1 SQVTM, CDR2 ANQGSEA. The CDR3 has 19 amino acids. The ends lost 6 bases at V and 2 bases at J; junction bases unmatched: 14. CDR3 sequence: CSVSYPGTSGRSTYNEQFF. The CDR3 region has the DNA TGCAGCGTCTCCTACCCCGGGACTAGCGGGAGGAGTACCTACAATGAGCAGTTCTTC.

This clonotype was seen repeatedly, ten times or more. The rearrangement joins TRBV20-1 to TRBJ2-3, with D possibly TRBD2 on 6 matching bases. The germline CDR1 and CDR2 sequences are DFQATT and SNEGSKA (reference sequence). The V end lost 1 base, the J end lost 2 bases, and 34 bases lay between the germline ends. The CDR3 consists of 22 residues. CDR3 nucleotides: TGCAGTGCTAGAGTAGGAGGGACCGGGAGCCTCCCCCGAGCCCAAAACACAGATACGCAGTATTTT. It codes for CSARVGGTGSLPRAQNTDTQYF.

This clonotype was observed at least ten times. The chain carries TRBV5-1 and TRBJ2-1; 13 positions agree with TRBD2. The germline V gene encodes CDR1 SGHRS and CDR2 YFSETQ. The CDR3 loop spans 16 amino acids. Germline trimming cut 4 bases from V and 4 bases from J; bases unmatched to any gene: 5. In nucleotides, the CDR3 is TGCGCCAGCAGCCGACTAGCGGGGGGCTCTTACAATGAGCAGTTCTTC. This sequence encodes CASSRLAGGSYNEQFF.

The chain joins TRBV18 to TRBJ2-2; tentative D call: TRBD2 (7 bases). This CDR3 has 17 residues. V gave up 3 bases and J gave up 3 bases, with 17 bases separating them. Germline V gene lookup returns CDR1 KGHSH and CDR2 LQKENI. As DNA, the CDR3 is TGTGCCAGCTCACCGTATCCGGGGGGCCCTGACACCGGGGAGCTGTTTTTT. This codes for CASSPYPGGPDTGELFF.

This clonotype has at least ten counts. The chain carries TRBV4-1 and TRBJ2-1; D gene uncertain. CDR1 and CDR2 (germline): MGHRA, YSYEKL. V lost 1 base and J 2 bases, leaving 15 bases between the germline ends. The CDR3 runs 17 residues. CDR3 nucleotide sequence: TGCGCCAGCAGCCAAGGACCCGCGCTTAGTCCCTACAATGAGCAGTTCTTC. As protein: CASSQGPALSPYNEQFF.

There are many counts of this clonotype. In DNA form, the CDR3 reads TGTGCCACCAGCAGCCGGGACTACAATGAGCAGTTCTTC. Protein product: CATSSRDYNEQFF. This chain links TRBV15 with TRBJ2-1; possible D gene TRBD2, 5 bases. Germline assignment: CDR1 LNHNV and CDR2 YYDKDF (reference sequence). The CDR3 runs 13 residues. Trimming pared 3 bases from V and 3 bases from J, leaving 6 bases between.

In its sample, this clonotype was seen many times. This sequence joins TRBV27 and TRBJ2-3; 9 nucleotides align to TRBD1. J lost 0 bases, V lost 4 bases, and 11 bases had no gene match. Germline V lookup: CDR1 MNHEY, CDR2 SMNVEV (reference sequence). CDR3 length equals 18 residues. CDR3 nucleotides: TGTGCCAGCAGTTGGGACTTTGGACAGGGGAGAAGCACAGATACGCAGTATTTT. Its translation is CASSWDFGQGRSTDTQYF.

This clonotype was seen many times. The chain uses TRBV7-2 and TRBJ1-1; unclear D gene. CDR1 is SGHTA and CDR2 is FQGNSA in the germline V gene. V lost 1 base and J 1 base, leaving 7 bases between the germline ends. The CDR3 sequence is 14 residues long. The CDR3 reads CASSLVTGNTEAFF. CDR3 nucleotide sequence: TGTGCCAGCAGCTTAGTAACGGGGAACACTGAAGCTTTCTTT.

This clonotype was seen at least ten times. V and J are TRBV20-1 and TRBJ2-4; 13 positions agree with TRBD2. The CDR3 runs to 19 residues. The junction had 18 bases not matched to a gene; V was cut back by 8 bases and J by 2 bases. CDR1 and CDR2 (germline): DFQATT, SNEGSKA (reference sequence). CDR3 in DNA: TGCAGTACACGCATTACGGGACTAGCGGGGCCGGGATCCAAAAACATTCAGTACTTC. It codes for CSTRITGLAGPGSKNIQYF.

The chain links TRBV20-1 to TRBJ1-3; no firm D call. Trimming removed 5 bases from V and 4 bases from J, with 15 bases in between. This CDR3 is 14 amino acids long. Germline V gene sequence: CDR1 DFQATT, CDR2 SNEGSKA (reference sequence). CDR3: CSAPDTSIGNTIYF. CDR3 bases: TGCAGTGCTCCTGACACTTCGATCGGAAACACCATATATTTT.

The chain joins TRBV28 to TRBJ1-6; TRBD1 aligns across 7 bases. Germline CDR1 MDHEN, CDR2 SYDVKM. The length of the CDR3 is 14 residues. V dropped 5 bases and J dropped 9; count of bases not matched to a gene: 7. The CDR3 nucleotides are TGTGCCAGCAGTCTACAGGGGACGGGTTCACCCCTCCACTTT. Translated: CASSLQGTGSPLHF.

This clonotype has ten or more counts. The gene calls are TRBV20-1 and TRBJ2-7, with TRBD2 identical over 12 bases. Germline V gene data show CDR1 as DFQATT and CDR2 as SNEGSKA (reference sequence). J was trimmed by 4 bases and V by 0 bases; bases with no gene match: 4. This CDR3 region has 15 residues. The CDR3 coding sequence is TGCAGTGCTAGAGATCTAGCGGGGGGGCATTACGAGCAGTACTTC. Translating gives CSARDLAGGHYEQYF.

This clonotype was seen at least ten times. The chain employs TRBV5-1 and TRBJ1-1, with 9 bases aligning to TRBD1. This CDR3 has 15 residues. In germline, CDR1 is SGHRS, CDR2 YFSETQ. Trimming took 4 bases from V and 5 from J; bases not matched to a gene: 9. CDR3 DNA: TGCGCCAGCAGCCCTCGTACAGGGGGCGGAACTGAAGCTTTCTTT. This gives the protein CASSPRTGGGTEAFF.

The V call is TRBV6-1, the J call TRBJ2-3, with 9 bases that match TRBD2. The CDR3 extends over 15 amino acids. The germline gives CDR1 MNHNS, CDR2 SASEGT. V was pared by 7 bases and J by 0 bases, with 5 bases of the junction left unmatched. CDR3 amino acids: CASIRAGGSTDTQYF. CDR3 sequence (DNA): TGTGCCAGCATACGAGCGGGGGGTAGCACAGATACGCAGTATTTT.

Ten or more counts support this clonotype. The chain has TRBV6-1 and TRBJ1-3; TRBD1 is a possible D gene (5 bases). Trimming stripped 2 bases from V and 2 bases from J, with 10 bases between. Germline CDR1 reads MNHNS; CDR2 reads SASEGT. This CDR3 is built from 15 residues. The CDR3 is CASSEFPRAGNTIYF. CDR3 bases: TGTGCCAGCAGTGAATTCCCCAGGGCTGGAAACACCATATATTTT.

This clonotype was counted ten times or more. The rearrangement uses TRBV6-2 or TRBV6-3 and TRBJ1-1; D unresolved. Deletions cut 6 bases from V and 0 bases from J, with 20 bases between. This CDR3 spans 17 amino acids. Germline V gene lookup returns CDR1 MNHEY and CDR2 SVGEGT. CDR3 protein: CASSLSPAGTMNTEAFF. The CDR3 DNA reads TGTGCCAGCAGCCTCTCCCCGGCAGGCACCATGAACACTGAAGCTTTCTTT.

This clonotype appeared many times. The gene calls are TRBV28 and TRBJ1-5; D not certain. Trimming left V 4 bases short and J 6 bases short, with 7 bases between. Germline CDR1 reads MDHEN; CDR2 reads SYDVKM. CDR3 length: 12 residues. The CDR3 reads CASSWGGQPQHF. CDR3 coding DNA: TGTGCCAGCAGTTGGGGAGGTCAGCCCCAGCATTTT.

This clonotype was picked up many times. The chain recombines TRBV20-1 with TRBJ1-2, with D possibly being TRBD1 (5 bases). CDR1 DFQATT and CDR2 SNEGSKA come from the germline V gene (reference sequence). The CDR3 extends over 13 amino acids. V lost 0 bases and J lost 4, with 9 bases in between. Here the CDR3 reads CSAREQASYGYTF. For the CDR3, the DNA is TGCAGTGCTAGAGAACAGGCCTCCTATGGCTACACCTTC.

In this sample, this clonotype turned up many times. The rearrangement links TRBV4-1 to TRBJ1-6; D is unclear. With 2 bases removed from V and 4 bases from J, the gap between germline ends came to 12 bases. CDR3 length equals 16 residues. Per the germline V gene, CDR1 is MGHRA and CDR2 is YSYEKL. The CDR3, as DNA: TGCGCCAGCAGCCAAATCCATCTCAATTATAATTCACCCCTCCACTTT. Protein product: CASSQIHLNYNSPLHF.

This clonotype was observed at least ten times. J is TRBJ1-2 and V is TRBV7-9; weak D call: TRBD1 (5 bases). The CDR3 has 14 residues. Germline CDR1 and CDR2: SEHNR and FQNEAQ (reference sequence). V lost 5 bases to trimming and J lost 3 bases, with 13 bases between them. This CDR3 reads CASSTLQGDYGYTF. Here the CDR3 DNA reads TGTGCCAGCAGCACGTTGCAAGGGGACTATGGCTACACCTTC. The full variable domain, its missing parts supplied by reference TRBV7-9 and TRBJ1-2, is DTGVSQNPRHKITKRGQNVTFRCDPISEHNRLYWYRQTLGQGPEFLTYFQNEAQLEKSRLLSDRFSAERPKGSFSTLEIQRTEQGDSAMYLCASSTLQGDYGYTFGSGTRLTVV.

This clonotype was counted many times. The chain joins TRBV7-9 to TRBJ1-2, with 7 nucleotides matching TRBD1. V lost 1 base and J lost 6; bases outside the gene matches: 11. CDR1 is SEHNR, CDR2 FQNEAQ, per germline (reference sequence). This CDR3 has 16 amino acids. CDR3 sequence: CASSLVDRDSANGYTF. In DNA form, the CDR3 reads TGTGCCAGCAGCTTAGTAGACAGGGACTCTGCTAATGGCTACACCTTC.

This clonotype was seen repeatedly, ten times or more. The genes are TRBV27 and TRBJ2-3; D remains unclear. The germline gives CDR1 MNHEY, CDR2 SMNVEV (reference sequence). V was cut by 8 bases and J by 2 bases, with 20 bases left in between. The CDR3 loop spans 16 amino acids. The DNA for the CDR3 is TGTGCCAGCTCTCATCTCGTGGCAACTTCCACAGATACGCAGTATTTT. It yields the protein CASSHLVATSTDTQYF.

At least ten counts were recorded for this clonotype. The rearrangement joins TRBV5-1 to TRBJ2-3; D gene unclear. V shed 0 bases and J shed 0 bases, with 2 bases lying between them. Per germline, CDR1 SGHRS and CDR2 YFSETQ. The CDR3 runs to 13 residues. The CDR3 loop is CASSLDSTDTQYF. CDR3 in DNA: TGCGCCAGCAGCTTGGACAGCACAGATACGCAGTATTTT.

In this sample, this clonotype turned up many times. The chain links TRBV7-9 to TRBJ1-1; 7 bases match TRBD1. With V trimmed by 1 base and J by 3 bases, 5 bases remained unmatched. This CDR3 is built from 15 residues. Germline values: CDR1 SEHNR, CDR2 FQNEAQ (reference sequence). The CDR3 DNA reads as TGTGCCAGCAGCTTAGGACAGGGAGAGCACACTGAAGCTTTCTTT. Its protein product is CASSLGQGEHTEAFF.

This clonotype has ten or more counts. The CDR3 protein is CSVLLADEQFF. The CDR3 DNA reads TGCAGCGTTTTGCTAGCGGATGAGCAGTTCTTC. V gene TRBV29-1 combines with J gene TRBJ2-1, with 7 bases matching TRBD2. The CDR3 spans 11 residues. Germline V gene data show CDR1 as SQVTM and CDR2 as ANQGSEA. V shed 5 bases, J shed 8 bases, and the junction held 3 bases outside the gene matches.

In its sample, this clonotype was seen many times. The chain joins TRBV6-1 to TRBJ1-2; 8 bases map to TRBD1. The germline CDR1 and CDR2 sequences are MNHNS and SASEGT. The J segment lost 6 bases and the V segment lost 5 bases, leaving 11 bases of the junction unmatched. The CDR3 runs to 15 residues. This CDR3 is CASSYSGGLGDGYTF. The CDR3 DNA sequence: TGTGCCAGCAGTTATTCAGGGGGCCTTGGAGATGGCTACACCTTC.